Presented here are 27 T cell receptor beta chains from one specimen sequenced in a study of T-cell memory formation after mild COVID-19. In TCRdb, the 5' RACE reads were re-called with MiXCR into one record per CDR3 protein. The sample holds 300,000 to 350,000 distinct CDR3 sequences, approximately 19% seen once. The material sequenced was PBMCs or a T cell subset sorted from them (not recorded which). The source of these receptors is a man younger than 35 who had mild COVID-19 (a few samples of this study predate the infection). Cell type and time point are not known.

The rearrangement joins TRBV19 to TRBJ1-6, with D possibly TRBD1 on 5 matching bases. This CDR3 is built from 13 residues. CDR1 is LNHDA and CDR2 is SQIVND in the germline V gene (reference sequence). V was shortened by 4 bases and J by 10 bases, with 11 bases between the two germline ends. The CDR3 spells CASSSGGGSPLHF. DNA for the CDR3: TGTGCCAGTAGTAGCGGCGGGGGATCACCCCTCCACTTT.

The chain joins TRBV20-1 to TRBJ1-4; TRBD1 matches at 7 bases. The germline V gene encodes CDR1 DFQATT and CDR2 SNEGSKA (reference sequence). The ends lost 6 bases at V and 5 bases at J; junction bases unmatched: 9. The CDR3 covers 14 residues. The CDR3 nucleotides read TGCAGTGCAACACCCGGGACAGAGAATGAAAAACTGTTTTTT. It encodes CSATPGTENEKLFF.

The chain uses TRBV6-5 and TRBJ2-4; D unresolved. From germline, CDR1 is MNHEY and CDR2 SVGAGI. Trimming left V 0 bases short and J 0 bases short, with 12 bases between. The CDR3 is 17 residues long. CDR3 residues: CASSYSGYSLAKNIQYF. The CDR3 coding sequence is TGTGCCAGCAGTTACTCGGGGTACAGCCTAGCCAAAAACATTCAGTACTTC.

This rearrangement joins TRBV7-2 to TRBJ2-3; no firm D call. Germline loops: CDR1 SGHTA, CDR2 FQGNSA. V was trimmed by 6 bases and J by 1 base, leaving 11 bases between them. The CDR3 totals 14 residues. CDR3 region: CASSPFSGTDTQYF. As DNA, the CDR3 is TGTGCCAGCAGTCCCTTTTCTGGCACAGATACGCAGTATTTT.

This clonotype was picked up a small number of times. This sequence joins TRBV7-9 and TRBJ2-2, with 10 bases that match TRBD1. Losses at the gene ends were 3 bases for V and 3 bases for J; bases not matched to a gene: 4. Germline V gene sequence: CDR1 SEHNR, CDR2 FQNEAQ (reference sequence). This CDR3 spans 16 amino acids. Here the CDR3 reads CASSFGTGVDTGELFF. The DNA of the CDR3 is TGTGCCAGCAGCTTCGGGACAGGGGTAGACACCGGGGAGCTGTTTTTT.

The CDR3 DNA sequence: TGTGCCAGCAGCTTAGATCCTGGCCAGACGCAGTATTTT. Residues: CASSLDPGQTQYF. This rearrangement joins TRBV11-3 to TRBJ2-3; no definite D call. This CDR3 spans 13 amino acids. Germline V CDR1 and CDR2: SGHNT, YENEEA. V was clipped by 0 bases and J by 9 bases, with 10 bases between them.

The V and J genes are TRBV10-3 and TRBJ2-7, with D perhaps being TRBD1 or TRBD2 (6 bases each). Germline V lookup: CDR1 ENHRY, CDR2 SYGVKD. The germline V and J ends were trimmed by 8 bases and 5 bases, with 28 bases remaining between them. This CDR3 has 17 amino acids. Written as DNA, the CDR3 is TGTGCCATCTCCCCCCTGCGGGGTCTTGGCCGGGGGCACGAGCAGTACTTC. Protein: CAISPLRGLGRGHEQYF.

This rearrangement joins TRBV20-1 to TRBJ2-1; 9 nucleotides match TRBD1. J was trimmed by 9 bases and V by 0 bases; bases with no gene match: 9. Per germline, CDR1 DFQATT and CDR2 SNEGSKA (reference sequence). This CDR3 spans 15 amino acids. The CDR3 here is CSARDGGQGGGEQFF. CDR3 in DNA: TGCAGTGCTAGAGATGGGGGACAGGGAGGTGGTGAGCAGTTCTTC.

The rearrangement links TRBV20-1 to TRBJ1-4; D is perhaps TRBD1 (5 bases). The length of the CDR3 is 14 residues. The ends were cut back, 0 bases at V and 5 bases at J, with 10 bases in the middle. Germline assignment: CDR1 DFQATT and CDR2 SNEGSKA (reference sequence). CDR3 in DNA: TGCAGTGCTAGAGATAGGGGAGGGAATGAAAAACTGTTTTTT. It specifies CSARDRGGNEKLFF.

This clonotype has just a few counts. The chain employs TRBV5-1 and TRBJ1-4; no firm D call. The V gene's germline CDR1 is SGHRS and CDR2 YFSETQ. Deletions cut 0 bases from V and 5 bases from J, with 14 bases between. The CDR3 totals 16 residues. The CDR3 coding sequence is TGCGCCAGCAGCTTGGGGGCGACGACGAGCAATGAAAAACTGTTTTTT. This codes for CASSLGATTSNEKLFF.

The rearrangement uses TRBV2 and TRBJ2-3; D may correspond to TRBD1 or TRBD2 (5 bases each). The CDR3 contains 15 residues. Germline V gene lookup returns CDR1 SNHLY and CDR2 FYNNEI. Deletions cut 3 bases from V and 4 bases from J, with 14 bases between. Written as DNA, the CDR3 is TGTGCCAGCAGTGATGCGAGGGGAAGCGCAGATACGCAGTATTTT. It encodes CASSDARGSADTQYF.

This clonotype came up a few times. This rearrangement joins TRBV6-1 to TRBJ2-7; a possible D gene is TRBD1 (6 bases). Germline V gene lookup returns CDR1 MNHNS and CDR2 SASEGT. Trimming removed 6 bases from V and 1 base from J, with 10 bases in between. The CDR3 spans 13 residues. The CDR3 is CASREQGSYEQYV. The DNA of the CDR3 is TGTGCCAGCAGGGAACAGGGATCCTACGAGCAGTACGTC.

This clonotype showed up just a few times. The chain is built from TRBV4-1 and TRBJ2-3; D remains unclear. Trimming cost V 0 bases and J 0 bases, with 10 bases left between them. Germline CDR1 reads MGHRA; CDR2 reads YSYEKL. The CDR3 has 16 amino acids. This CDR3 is CASSQETIPSTDTQYF. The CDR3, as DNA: TGCGCCAGCAGCCAAGAAACTATCCCTAGCACAGATACGCAGTATTTT.

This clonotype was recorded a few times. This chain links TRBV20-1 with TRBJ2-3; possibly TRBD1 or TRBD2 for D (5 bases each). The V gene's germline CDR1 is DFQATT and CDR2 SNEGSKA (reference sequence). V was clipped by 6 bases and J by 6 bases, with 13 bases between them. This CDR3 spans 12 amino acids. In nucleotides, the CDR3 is TGCAGTGCCCCGAGAGGGGACGATACGCAGTATTTT. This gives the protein CSAPRGDDTQYF.

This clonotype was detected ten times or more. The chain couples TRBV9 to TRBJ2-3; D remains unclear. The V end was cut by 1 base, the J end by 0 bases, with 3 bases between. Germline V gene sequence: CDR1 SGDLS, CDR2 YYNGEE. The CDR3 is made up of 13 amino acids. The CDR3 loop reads CASSVTSTDTQYF. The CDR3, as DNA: TGTGCCAGCAGCGTAACTAGCACAGATACGCAGTATTTT.

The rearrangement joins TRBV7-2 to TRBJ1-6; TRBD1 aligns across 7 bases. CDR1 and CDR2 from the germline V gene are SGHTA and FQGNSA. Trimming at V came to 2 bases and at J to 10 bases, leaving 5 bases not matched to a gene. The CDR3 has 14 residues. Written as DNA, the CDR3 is TGTGCCAGCAGCTTACTCAACAGGGGCTCACCCCTCCACTTT. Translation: CASSLLNRGSPLHF. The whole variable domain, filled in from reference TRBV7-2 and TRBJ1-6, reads GAGVSQSPSNKVTEKGKDVELRCDPISGHTALYWYRQSLGQGLEFLIYFQGNSAPDKSGLPSDRFSAERTGGSVSTLTIQRTQQEDSAVYLCASSLLNRGSPLHFGNGTRLTVT.

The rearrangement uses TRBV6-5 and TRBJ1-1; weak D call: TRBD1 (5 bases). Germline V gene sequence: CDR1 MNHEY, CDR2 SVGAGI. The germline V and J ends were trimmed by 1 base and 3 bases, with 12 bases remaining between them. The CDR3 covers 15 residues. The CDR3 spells CASSYLTPRDTEAFF. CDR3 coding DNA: TGTGCCAGCAGTTACTTAACCCCCAGGGACACTGAAGCTTTCTTT.

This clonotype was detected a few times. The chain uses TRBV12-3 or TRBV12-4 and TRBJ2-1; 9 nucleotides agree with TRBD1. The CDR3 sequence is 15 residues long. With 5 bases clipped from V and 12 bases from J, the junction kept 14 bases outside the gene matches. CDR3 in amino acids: CASSPSGTGYAWQFF. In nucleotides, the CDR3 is TGTGCCAGCAGTCCATCCGGGACAGGGTACGCGTGGCAGTTCTTC.

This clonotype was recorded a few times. CDR3 sequence reads: CASSQEPGTSGVSYEQYF. Here the CDR3 DNA reads TGCGCCAGCAGCCAAGAGCCCGGGACTAGCGGGGTCTCCTACGAGCAGTACTTC. The chain has TRBV4-1 and TRBJ2-7; 13 bases are a match to TRBD2. The CDR3 is made up of 18 amino acids. CDR1 is MGHRA and CDR2 is YSYEKL in the germline V gene. After removal of 0 bases from V and 0 bases from J, the junction contained 5 bases not matched to a gene.

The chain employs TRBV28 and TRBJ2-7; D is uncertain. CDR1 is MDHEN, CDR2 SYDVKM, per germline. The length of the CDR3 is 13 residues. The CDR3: CASAPARMEEQSV. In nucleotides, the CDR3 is TGTGCCAGCGCTCCGGCGCGGATGGAAGAGCAGTCCGTC.

CDR3 protein: CASSPTGGYGANVLTF. The CDR3 region has the DNA TGTGCCAGTAGCCCGACAGGGGGCTATGGGGCCAACGTCCTGACTTTC. The chain is built from TRBV19 and TRBJ2-6; TRBD1 aligns across 10 bases. Germline V gene sequence: CDR1 LNHDA, CDR2 SQIVND (reference sequence). The V gene end was trimmed by 6 bases and the J gene end by 3 bases; junction bases not matched to a gene: 5. This CDR3 has 16 amino acids. Complete variable domain (other parts from reference TRBV19 and TRBJ2-6): DGGITQSPKYLFRKEGQNVTLSCEQNLNHDAMYWYRQDPGQGLRLIYYSQIVNDFQKGDIAEGYSVSREKKESFPLTVTSAQKNPTAFYLCASSPTGGYGANVLTFGAGSRLTVL.

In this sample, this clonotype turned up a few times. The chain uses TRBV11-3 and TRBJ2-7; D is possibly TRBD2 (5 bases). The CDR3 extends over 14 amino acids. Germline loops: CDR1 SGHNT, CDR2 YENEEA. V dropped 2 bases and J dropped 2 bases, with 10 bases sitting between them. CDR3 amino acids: CASSLRGPAYEQYV. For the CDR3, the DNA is TGTGCCAGCAGCTTACGGGGTCCAGCCTACGAGCAGTACGTC.

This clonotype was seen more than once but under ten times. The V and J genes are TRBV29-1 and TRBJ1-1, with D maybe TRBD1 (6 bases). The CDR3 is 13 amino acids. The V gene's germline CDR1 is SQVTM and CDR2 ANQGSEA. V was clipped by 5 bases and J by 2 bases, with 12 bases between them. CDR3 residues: CSVRGGDNTEAFF. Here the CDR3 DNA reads TGCAGCGTTAGAGGGGGTGATAACACTGAAGCTTTCTTT.

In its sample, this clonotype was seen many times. The DNA for the CDR3 is TGTGCCACCAGCAGAGGCGGGGGGGTAGGTGAGCAGTTCTTC. It is translated as CATSRGGGVGEQFF. The J gene is TRBJ2-1, the V gene TRBV15; TRBD2 agrees at 9 bases. The CDR3 is 14 amino acids. Trimming at V came to 1 base and at J to 9 bases, leaving 4 bases not matched to a gene. In germline, CDR1 is LNHNV, CDR2 YYDKDF (reference sequence).

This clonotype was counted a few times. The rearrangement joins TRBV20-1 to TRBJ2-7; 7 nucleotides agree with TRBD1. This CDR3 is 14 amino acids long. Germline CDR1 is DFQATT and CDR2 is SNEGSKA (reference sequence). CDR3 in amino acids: CSAREGTDHYEQYV. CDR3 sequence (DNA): TGCAGTGCAAGAGAGGGGACAGACCATTACGAGCAGTACGTC.

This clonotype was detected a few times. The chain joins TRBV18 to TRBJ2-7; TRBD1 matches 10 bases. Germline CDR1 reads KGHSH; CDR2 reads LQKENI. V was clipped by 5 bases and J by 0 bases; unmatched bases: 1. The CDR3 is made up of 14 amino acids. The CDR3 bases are TGTGCCAGCTCATGGACAGGGGGCTCCTACGAGCAGTACTTC. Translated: CASSWTGGSYEQYF.

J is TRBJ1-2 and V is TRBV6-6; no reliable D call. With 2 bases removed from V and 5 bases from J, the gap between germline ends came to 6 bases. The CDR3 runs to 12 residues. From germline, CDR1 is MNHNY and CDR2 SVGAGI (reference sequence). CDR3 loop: CASSYREYGYTF. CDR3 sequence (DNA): TGTGCCAGCAGTTACAGGGAATATGGCTACACCTTC.